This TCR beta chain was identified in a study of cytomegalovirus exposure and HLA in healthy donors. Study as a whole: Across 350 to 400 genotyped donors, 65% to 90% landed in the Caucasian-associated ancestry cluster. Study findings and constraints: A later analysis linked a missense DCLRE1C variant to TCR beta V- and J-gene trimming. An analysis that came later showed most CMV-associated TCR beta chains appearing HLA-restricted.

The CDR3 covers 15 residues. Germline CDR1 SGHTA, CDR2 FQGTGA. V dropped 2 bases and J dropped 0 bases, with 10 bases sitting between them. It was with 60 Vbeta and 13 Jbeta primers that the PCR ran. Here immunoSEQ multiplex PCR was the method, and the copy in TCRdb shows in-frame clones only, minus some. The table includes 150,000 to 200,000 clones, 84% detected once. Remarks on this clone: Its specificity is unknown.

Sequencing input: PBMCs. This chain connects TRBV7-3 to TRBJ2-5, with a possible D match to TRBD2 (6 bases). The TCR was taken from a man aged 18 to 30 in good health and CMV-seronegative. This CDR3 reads CASSLGGADQETQYF. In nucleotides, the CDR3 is TGTGCCAGCAGCTTAGGAGGGGCCGACCAAGAGACCCAGTACTTC.